Below, 8 T cell receptor beta chains from the same sample are listed, as sequenced in a study of lung T cells in sarcoidosis with Löfgren's syndrome. From the reads, TCRdb called clonotypes with MiXCR, one entry per CDR3 protein. This sample has approximately 20,000 distinct CDR3 sequences, with roughly 23% found just once. Source material: CD4+ T cells from bronchoalveolar lavage. The source is a human donor with sarcoidosis (Löfgren's syndrome or another form), or a control subject (not recorded which).

This clonotype is deemed medium-sized. This chain connects TRBV15 to TRBJ1-1, with D perhaps TRBD1 (6 bases). Trimming pared 1 base from V and 1 base from J, leaving 10 bases between. CDR1 LNHNV and CDR2 YYDKDF come from the germline V gene (reference sequence). The CDR3 loop spans 15 amino acids. CDR3 sequence: CATSRGGTSNTEAFF. The DNA for the CDR3 is TGTGCCACCAGCAGAGGTGGGACATCGAACACTGAAGCTTTCTTT.

Ten or more counts support this clonotype. V and J are TRBV3-1 and TRBJ2-7, with D possibly being TRBD1 or TRBD2 (6 bases each). V shed 4 bases and J shed 0 bases, with 13 bases lying between them. The germline V gene encodes CDR1 LGHDT and CDR2 YNNKEL (reference sequence). This CDR3 comprises 15 residues. CDR3 sequence reads: CASSPWGAASYEQYF. The CDR3 DNA is TGTGCCAGCAGCCCCTGGGGGGCGGCCTCCTACGAGCAGTACTTC.

This clonotype is classed as medium-sized. The chain is built from TRBV6-1 and TRBJ2-5; maybe TRBD2 (6 bases). V gave up 11 bases and J gave up 2 bases, with 12 bases separating them. The CDR3 spans 12 residues. The germline V gene encodes CDR1 MNHNS and CDR2 SASEGT. This chain's CDR3 is CAAGPRQETQYF. CDR3 nucleotides: TGTGCCGCGGGACCCCGACAAGAGACCCAGTACTTC.

Ten or more counts support this clonotype. J is TRBJ2-1 and V is TRBV28, with 9 nucleotides matching TRBD2. This CDR3 contains 16 residues. Germline values: CDR1 MDHEN, CDR2 SYDVKM. V shed 7 bases and J 7 bases; nucleotides not matched to a gene: 14. For the CDR3, the DNA is TGTGCCAGCAATAGCGGGGGACTCTCCAGTGTAAATGAGCAGTTCTTC. It is translated as CASNSGGLSSVNEQFF.

At least ten counts were recorded for this clonotype. This CDR3 reads CASSSQARDTQYF. DNA for the CDR3: TGTGCCAGCAGCTCACAGGCCCGGGATACGCAGTATTTT. The rearrangement joins TRBV7-2 to TRBJ2-3, with a possible D match to TRBD1 (5 bases). Germline-derived CDR1 and CDR2 are SGHTA and FQGNSA. Trimming removed 4 bases from V and 6 bases from J, with 11 bases in between. The CDR3 sequence is 13 residues long. The entire variable domain, with the rest obtained from reference TRBV7-2 and TRBJ2-3, is as follows: GAGVSQSPSNKVTEKGKDVELRCDPISGHTALYWYRQSLGQGLEFLIYFQGNSAPDKSGLPSDRFSAERTGGSVSTLTIQRTQQEDSAVYLCASSSQARDTQYFGPGTRLTVL.

The chain has TRBV20-1 and TRBJ1-5; tentative D call: TRBD1 (5 bases). The V end lost 3 bases, the J end lost 1 base, and 25 bases lay between the germline ends. Germline CDR1 and CDR2: DFQATT and SNEGSKA (reference sequence). This CDR3 region has 19 residues. The CDR3: CSASKNRQRPSQSNQPQHF. Here the CDR3 DNA reads TGCAGTGCTAGCAAAAATCGACAGAGACCGTCTCAAAGCAATCAGCCCCAGCATTTT.

This clonotype came up a few times. The V call is TRBV4-2, the J call TRBJ2-7; D not certain. Trimming removed 0 bases from V and 6 bases from J, with 15 bases in between. CDR1 and CDR2 (germline): LGHNA, YNFKEQ. This CDR3 has 15 residues. The CDR3 DNA reads TGTGCCAGCAGCCAAGATATTGGCAGCCTATGCGAGCAGTACTTC. Its translation: CASSQDIGSLCEQYF.

By share, this clonotype counts as medium-sized (0.01 to 0.1%). This chain links TRBV28 with TRBJ1-2; D is possibly TRBD1 (6 bases). With 7 bases removed from V and 2 bases from J, the gap between germline ends came to 11 bases. From germline, CDR1 is MDHEN and CDR2 SYDVKM. This CDR3 is 13 amino acids long. The CDR3: CASMRGSNYGYTF. The CDR3 coding sequence is TGTGCCAGCATGAGGGGGTCCAACTATGGCTACACCTTC.